The 8 T cell receptor beta chains in this list originate from one sample, sequenced in a study of post-analysis software for immune sequencing data. Unique molecular identifiers were carried by the TCR beta cDNA libraries. TCRdb independently ran MiXCR on the PCR reads; one entry per CDR3 protein. The sample shows 750,000 to 900,000 distinct CDR3 sequences, 46% of them seen only once. Antigens of these TCRs are unknown. Study-wide points: TRBV segments more frequent in patients than in controls numbered roughly 5 and included TRBV5-6, TRBV5-1 and TRBV20-1.

Sequencing was done on a sample of blood. The receptors originated from a girl aged 5 to 17 with multiple sclerosis.

The chain is built from TRBV7-2 and TRBJ1-1; a possible D gene is TRBD1 (6 bases). The CDR3 length is 18 residues. Germline CDR1 SGHTA, CDR2 FQGNSA. V was clipped by 1 base and J by 7 bases, with 25 bases between them. The CDR3 sequence is CASSLGLPAGAIRFEAFF. In nucleotides, the CDR3 is TGTGCCAGCAGCTTAGGCCTTCCGGCAGGGGCTATCCGCTTTGAAGCTTTCTTT.

The CDR3 here is CASSLGLGSGCNEQFF. The CDR3, as DNA: TGTGCCAGCAGCTTAGGGTTAGGTAGCGGTTGCAATGAGCAGTTCTTC. This chain uses TRBV7-2 with TRBJ2-1, with D possibly TRBD2 on 6 matching bases. Germline V CDR1 and CDR2: SGHTA, FQGNSA. CDR3 length equals 16 residues. V was shortened by 1 base and J by 6 bases, with 16 bases between the two germline ends.

The rearrangement uses TRBV10-3 and TRBJ1-2; weak D call: TRBD1 (6 bases). V lost 7 bases, J lost 4 bases, and 16 bases lay in between. Germline V gene data show CDR1 as ENHRY and CDR2 as SYGVKD. CDR3 size: 14 residues. CDR3: CAITDQGSVYGYTF. CDR3 coding DNA: TGTGCCATCACCGATCAGGGGTCCGTCTATGGCTACACCTTC.

The V and J genes are TRBV4-3 and TRBJ1-5; D unclear. The V gene's germline CDR1 is LGHNA and CDR2 YSLEER. Between the trimmed V and J ends, which lost 5 bases and 2 bases, there was a span of 10 bases. This CDR3 is built from 14 residues. The CDR3 here is CASSSTLGNQPQHF. The CDR3 DNA reads as TGCGCCAGCAGCTCTACCCTGGGCAATCAGCCCCAGCATTTT.

This clonotype was seen just once. The chain employs TRBV3-1 and TRBJ2-3; 7 bases are shared with TRBD2. V was pared by 4 bases and J by 2 bases, with 6 bases of the junction left unmatched. Germline values: CDR1 LGHDT, CDR2 YNNKEL (reference sequence). This CDR3 has 15 amino acids. CDR3 sequence reads: CASSPGGIDTDTQYF. The CDR3 nucleotides read TGTGCCAGCAGCCCCGGGGGGATAGACACAGATACGCAGTATTTT.

The genes are TRBV4-3 and TRBJ2-7, with D maybe TRBD1 (6 bases). Germline V gene data show CDR1 as LGHNA and CDR2 as YSLEER. There are 17 residues in the CDR3. Trimming left V 1 base short and J 0 bases short, with 16 bases between. The CDR3 nucleotides are TGCGCCAGCAGCCAAGGAGGAGCGGACAGAAGCTCCTACGAGCAGTACTTC. It is translated as CASSQGGADRSSYEQYF.

This clonotype came up a few times. In DNA, the CDR3 is TGCAGTGCTAGAGGCCCCTGGGGCGGGTCCCTGGGTTCAGATACGCAGTATTTT. Translated, it gives CSARGPWGGSLGSDTQYF. This chain connects TRBV20-1 to TRBJ2-3; D is possibly TRBD1 or TRBD2 (5 bases each). The length of the CDR3 is 18 residues. Trimming took off 1 base at V and 4 bases at J, with 24 bases between the two ends. Germline V CDR1 and CDR2: DFQATT, SNEGSKA (reference sequence).

This clonotype was counted between two and nine times. The genes are TRBV10-3 and TRBJ1-1, with 8 bases matching TRBD1. V was pared by 4 bases and J by 4 bases, with 11 bases of the junction left unmatched. The CDR3 sequence is 16 residues long. Germline V gives CDR1 ENHRY, CDR2 SYGVKD. CDR3 protein: CAISVYQGATGTEAFF. The CDR3 DNA follows: TGTGCCATCAGTGTTTACCAGGGGGCTACGGGCACTGAAGCTTTCTTT.